This T cell receptor (beta chain) was documented in a study of blood T cell repertoires in COVID-19. This CDR3 has 14 amino acids. The V end lost 6 bases, the J end lost 11 bases, and 20 bases lay between the germline ends. Per the germline V gene, CDR1 is MGHDK and CDR2 is SYGVNS. Assay used: immunoSEQ multiplex PCR; TCRdb lists only in-frame clones, some missing. The repertoire has 100,000 to 150,000 clones, 85% to 90% of them found once; the top ten carry less than 2%. Sequences were obtained from peripheral blood. This clonotype was obtained from a human donor in a cohort sampled during active COVID-19. The chain uses TRBV25-1 and TRBJ1-5, with a tentative D call TRBD1 (5 bases). For the CDR3, the DNA is TGTGCCAGCAGCGGGGGGTCGGATACAGCTTCCCAGCATTTT. Translating it yields CASSGGSDTASQHF.